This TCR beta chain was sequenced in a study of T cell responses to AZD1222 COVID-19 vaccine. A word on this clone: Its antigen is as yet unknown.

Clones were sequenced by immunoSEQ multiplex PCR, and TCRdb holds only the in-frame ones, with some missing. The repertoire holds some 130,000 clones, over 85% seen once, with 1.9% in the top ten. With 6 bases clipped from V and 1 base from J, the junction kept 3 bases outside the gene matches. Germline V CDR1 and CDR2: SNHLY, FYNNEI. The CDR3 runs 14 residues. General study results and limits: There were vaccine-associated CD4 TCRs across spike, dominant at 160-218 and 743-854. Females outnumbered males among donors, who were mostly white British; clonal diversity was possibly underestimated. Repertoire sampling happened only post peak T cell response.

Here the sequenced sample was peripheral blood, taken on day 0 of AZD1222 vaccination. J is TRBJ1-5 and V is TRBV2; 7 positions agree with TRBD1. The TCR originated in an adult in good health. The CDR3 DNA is TGTGCCAGCAGCTACAGGGGAAGCAATCAGCCCCAGCATTTT. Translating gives CASSYRGSNQPQHF.